This is a list of T cell receptor beta chains from one sample in a study of blood T cell repertoires in COVID-19. Generated by immunoSEQ multiplex PCR, the TCRdb table keeps only in-frame clones and is missing some. The data hold approximately 19,000 clones, with around nine tenths observed a single time. The sample comprised peripheral blood. These receptors were taken from a human donor in a cohort sampled during active COVID-19. Both conserved end residues are part of each CDR3. Each record gives: CDR3 protein, CDR3 DNA, V gene, J gene, clone size, D gene. A D gene is named only where the DNA matches it firmly. Size is omitted from some rows. Given values are once, few, many or a class for expanded clones.

CDR3 protein: CASSSTAGNTIYF
CDR3 DNA: TGTGCCAGTAGTAGTACGGCTGGAAACACCATATATTTT
V gene: TRBV19
J gene: TRBJ1-3
clone size: .
D gene: .

CDR3 protein: CASSIGTGVYGYTF
CDR3 DNA: TGTGCCAGCAGTATCGGGACAGGAGTCTATGGCTACACCTTC
V gene: TRBV27
J gene: TRBJ1-2
clone size: .
D gene: TRBD1

CDR3 protein: CASSPFGGEDEKLFF
CDR3 DNA: TGTGCCAGCAGCCCTTTTGGAGGGGAAGATGAAAAACTGTTTTTT
V gene: TRBV4-2
J gene: TRBJ1-4
clone size: .
D gene: .

CDR3 protein: CASSFLTGGSSYEQYF
CDR3 DNA: TGCGCCAGCAGCTTTTTGACGGGGGGGAGCTCCTACGAGCAGTACTTC
V gene: TRBV5-1
J gene: TRBJ2-7
clone size: .
D gene: TRBD2

CDR3 protein: CASNTGANEQFF
CDR3 DNA: TGTGCCAGCAATACAGGGGCCAATGAGCAGTTCTTC
V gene: TRBV2
J gene: TRBJ2-1
clone size: .
D gene: TRBD1

CDR3 protein: CASSVLGTGQPGANVLTF
CDR3 DNA: TGTGCCAGCAGCGTCCTAGGGACAGGGCAACCTGGGGCCAACGTCCTGACTTTC
V gene: TRBV3-1/TRBV3-2
J gene: TRBJ2-6
clone size: .
D gene: TRBD1

CDR3 protein: CASSLGGDRDPFF
CDR3 DNA: TGCGCCAGCAGCTTGGGAGGGGACAGGGATCCGTTCTTC
V gene: TRBV5-1
J gene: TRBJ2-1
clone size: .
D gene: TRBD1

CDR3 protein: CASSPLGENTGELFF
CDR3 DNA: TGTGCCAGCAGTCCCTTAGGGGAGAACACCGGGGAGCTGTTTTTT
V gene: TRBV3-1/TRBV3-2
J gene: TRBJ2-2
clone size: .
D gene: .

CDR3 protein: CASSPWNTGELFF
CDR3 DNA: TGTGCCAGCAGCCCCTGGAACACCGGGGAGCTGTTTTTT
V gene: TRBV14
J gene: TRBJ2-2
clone size: .
D gene: .

CDR3 protein: CSAAYQETQYF
CDR3 DNA: TGCAGCGCTGCGTACCAAGAGACCCAGTACTTC
V gene: TRBV29-1
J gene: TRBJ2-5
clone size: once
D gene: .

CDR3 protein: CASSSGWGTGELFF
CDR3 DNA: TGTGCCAGCAGCTCAGGGTGGGGCACCGGGGAGCTGTTTTTT
V gene: TRBV11-1
J gene: TRBJ2-2
clone size: .
D gene: .

CDR3 protein: CASSESTTANTGELFF
CDR3 DNA: TGCGCCAGCAGTGAGTCGACAACGGCGAACACCGGGGAGCTGTTTTTT
V gene: TRBV10-1
J gene: TRBJ2-2
clone size: .
D gene: .

CDR3 protein: CASSFSGDTGELFF
CDR3 DNA: TGTGCCAGCAGCTTCTCCGGGGACACCGGGGAGCTGTTTTTT
V gene: TRBV7-3
J gene: TRBJ2-2
clone size: .
D gene: .

CDR3 protein: CASSLSGGSSYNEQFF
CDR3 DNA: TGTGCCAGCAGCTTGTCGGGGGGGAGCTCCTACAATGAGCAGTTCTTC
V gene: TRBV5-4
J gene: TRBJ2-1
clone size: .
D gene: TRBD2

CDR3 protein: CASSRETSGGRETQYF
CDR3 DNA: TGTGCCAGCAGCCGGGAGACTAGCGGGGGGCGGGAGACCCAGTACTTC
V gene: TRBV4-2
J gene: TRBJ2-5
clone size: .
D gene: TRBD2

CDR3 protein: CASSQSGDRGDPNNSPLHF
CDR3 DNA: TGCGCCAGCAGTCAATCAGGGGACAGGGGGGATCCCAATAATTCACCCCTCCACTTT
V gene: TRBV23-1
J gene: TRBJ1-6
clone size: .
D gene: TRBD1

CDR3 protein: CASGDYEEKLFF
CDR3 DNA: TGTGCCAGCGGGGACTATGAGGAAAAACTGTTTTTT
V gene: TRBV2
J gene: TRBJ1-4
clone size: .
D gene: .